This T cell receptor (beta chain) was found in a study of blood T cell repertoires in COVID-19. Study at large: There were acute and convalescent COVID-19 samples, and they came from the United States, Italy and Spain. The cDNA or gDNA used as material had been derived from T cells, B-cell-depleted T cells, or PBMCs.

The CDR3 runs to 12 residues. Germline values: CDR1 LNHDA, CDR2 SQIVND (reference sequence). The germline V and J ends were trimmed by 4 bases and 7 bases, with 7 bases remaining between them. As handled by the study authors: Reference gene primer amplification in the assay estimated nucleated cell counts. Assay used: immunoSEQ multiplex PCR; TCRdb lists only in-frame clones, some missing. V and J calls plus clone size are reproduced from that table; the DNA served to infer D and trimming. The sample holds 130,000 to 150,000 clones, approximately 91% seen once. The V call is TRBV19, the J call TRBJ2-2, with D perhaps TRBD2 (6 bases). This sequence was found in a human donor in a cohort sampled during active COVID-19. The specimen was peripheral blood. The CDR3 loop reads CASSTGLGELFF. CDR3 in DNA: TGTGCCAGTAGTACGGGACTCGGGGAGCTGTTTTTT.